A single sample gave rise to the 3 T cell receptor beta chains below, sequenced in a study of PD-L1 blockade in urothelial cancer (dated by TCRdb to the late 2010s). Libraries were prepared through the immunoSEQ multiplex PCR assay. TCRdb holds this immuneACCESS table with in-frame rearrangements only. Some clones are missing; in checked studies, unresolved V genes explain under half, and the rest has no known cause. This sample holds about 52,000 clones; roughly 80% were observed only once. The ten largest clones represent approximately 3.3% of the sample. Sequencing was performed on PBMCs, taken around atezolizumab (anti-PD-L1) treatment. The receptors come from a man between 65 and 85 years old with urothelial cancer.

V usage is TRBV28 and J usage is TRBJ2-3, with 8 bases that match TRBD2. This CDR3 has 14 residues. Germline V gives CDR1 MDHEN, CDR2 SYDVKM. V gave up 6 bases and J gave up 6 bases; unmatched junction bases: 8. CDR3 in DNA: TGTGCCAGCAGGCCTGGACTAGCTATGGATACGCAGTATTTT. It is translated as CASRPGLAMDTQYF.

This clone was seen only a few times. The junction does not match germline at one end; this may be a read error. The chain recombines TRBV4-1 with TRBJ1-5; 9 bases align to TRBD1. The CDR3 has 17 residues. The germline V gene encodes CDR1 MGHRA and CDR2 YSYEKL. CDR3 sequence: CASSQDEGAGQGQPQHF. CDR3 bases: TGCGCCAGCAGTCAAGATGAGGGTGCGGGACAGGGCCAGCCCCAGCATTTT.

This chain uses TRBV4-2 with TRBJ1-4; D unclear. Germline CDR1 LGHNA, CDR2 YNFKEQ. The V gene lost 1 base and the J gene lost 5 bases, with 5 bases spanning the gap. CDR3 size: 13 residues. This CDR3 is CASSQVENEKLFF. CDR3 nucleotide sequence: TGTGCCAGCAGCCAAGTGGAGAATGAAAAACTGTTTTTT.